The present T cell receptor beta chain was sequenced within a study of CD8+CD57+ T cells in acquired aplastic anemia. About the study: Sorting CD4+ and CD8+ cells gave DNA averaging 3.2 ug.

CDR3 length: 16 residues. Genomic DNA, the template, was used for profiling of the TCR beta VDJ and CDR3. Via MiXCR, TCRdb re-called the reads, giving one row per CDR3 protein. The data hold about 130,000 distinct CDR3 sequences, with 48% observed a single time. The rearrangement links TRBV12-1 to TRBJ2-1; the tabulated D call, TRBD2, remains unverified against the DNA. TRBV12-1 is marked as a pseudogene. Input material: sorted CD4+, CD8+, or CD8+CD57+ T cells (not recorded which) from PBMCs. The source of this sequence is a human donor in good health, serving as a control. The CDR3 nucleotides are TGTGCCAGCAGCTTTGGGCGACTAGCAACCTACAATGAGCAGTTCTTC. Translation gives CASSFGRLATYNEQFF.